There are a few counts of the clone carrying this TCR beta chain. Its specificity is not known. The sample comes from a study of T cell repertoires in cytomegalovirus infection. The ends lost 0 bases at V and 0 bases at J; junction bases unmatched: 5. Germline V gives CDR1 SGHRS, CDR2 YFSETQ. There are 16 residues in the CDR3. From the reads, TCRdb called clonotypes with MiXCR, one entry per CDR3 protein. This sample has roughly 920,000 distinct CDR3 sequences; more than 25% occur once, and the top ten carry about an eighth. Study-wide findings and caveats: HLA-C-restricted, CMV-specific TCR beta clonotypes were dominant ex vivo.

The chain employs TRBV5-1 and TRBJ1-1; 7 bases map to TRBD1. The sample here was cultured CD8+ T cells from PBMCs, taken from culture after CMV antigen stimulation. This TCR was recovered from a human donor in good health (CMV status not recorded). Some clones in this sample may be carry-over from other donors' samples. The CDR3 here is CASSLAQGPMNTEAFF. The DNA of the CDR3 is TGCGCCAGCAGCTTGGCACAGGGGCCCATGAACACTGAAGCTTTCTTT.